This TCR beta chain was documented in a study of neurological immune-mediated disorders (dated by TCRdb to about 2019). General notes on the study: The study compared peripheral blood TCR-beta repertoires of HTLV-I-associated myelopathy (HAM/TSP) patients, multiple sclerosis patients and healthy controls using UMI-based sequencing. Longitudinal samples, technical triplicates and paired sorted CD4+ and CD8+ T-cell subsets, alongside PBMC samples, were included among the roughly 110 TCR-beta libraries. Of the approximately 70 subjects in the cohort, around 14 were HAM/TSP patients, around 35 were multiple sclerosis patients, and approximately 20 were healthy controls. Overall results and qualifications from the work: TCR clonal expansion was highest in HAM/TSP patients and lowest in MS patients, with MS patients falling below even healthy controls. Expanded clones from different subjects shared no identical CDR3 amino acid sequences, which suggests that TCR-beta repertoires were private in all groups.

CDR1 and CDR2 are drawn from the germline V gene (reference sequence): DFQATT, SNEGSKA. V gives up 7 bases and J gives up 6 bases, and the segment between their germline ends measures 20 bases. The CDR3 sequence holds 14 residues, the cysteine and phenylalanine included. The read is trimmed to its CDR3 DNA, 42 bases read in frame from base 1. The sample holds many counts of this clonotype. Its antigen is still unknown. Per-base quality was not reported, and no clone a single base away is much larger than it. Blood bank volunteers in Maryland, USA served as the healthy controls. Libraries from unsorted PBMCs were made from 2 million PBMCs kept in RNAlater at -80 degrees C until RNA extraction. Peripheral blood was subjected to Ficoll-Hypaque density gradient centrifugation to isolate PBMCs, which were then cryopreserved in liquid nitrogen. To synthesize cDNA, template-switch 5'RACE was performed with a primer carrying a 10-nucleotide random unique molecular identifier so that each TCR transcript was tagged. Over 180 million TCR-beta sequences, covering 15-18 subjects, were produced in each sequencing run. The RNeasy kit was used for extraction of total RNA. The KAPA Real-time Library Amplification kit was used to amplify TCR-beta VDJ regions with primers for the TCR constant region and the 5'RACE anchor. A first PCR added sample indexes and Illumina adaptors, and a second PCR then raised library yield. The roughly 650 bp TCR product was size-selected on a 2% E-gel SizeSelection system after Ampure bead purification. Before pooling, library quality was assessed on a Bioanalyzer, concentration was determined with Qubit, and library quantification was performed with the Kapa Library Quantification kit. An Illumina HiSeq 2500 sequenced the libraries paired-end 2 x 150 bp. To increase sequence diversity, roughly 25-31% phiX was spiked into each library pool. Per the authors' processing: Quality-filtered reads were processed with the UMI-based MiGEC pipeline, and over 90% of raw TCR sequences were removed by the MiGEC pipeline during error correction. IMGT germline references were used for aligning VDJ genes, and each clonotype was defined as a unique CDR3 amino acid sequence together with its V-J genes. Clonal expansion, Shannon diversity and CDR3 relatedness (CalcPairwiseDistances, ClusterSamples) were evaluated with VDJtools, and phylogenetic trees were built with CLCbio workbench. Using coefficient-of-variation modelling across technical triplicates, the study counted a clone as expanded if it had at least 8 unique UMIs. The raw public reads went through TCRdb reprocessing: fastp at Q25, MiXCR clone calling, in-frame beta chains kept. Under each unique CDR3 protein, matching rows form one entry showing the most common genes and DNA. These V and J calls rely on TCRdb rather than the paper's analysis. In all, the sample holds under 40,000 distinct CDR3 sequences, and approximately 4.4% of those were seen once. Under 25% of the sample comes from the top ten.

Sequencing was carried out using PBMCs. The source of this sequence is a man between 18 and 29 years old in good health. The chain couples TRBV20-1 to TRBJ2-3; the D gene is possibly TRBD2, with 7 bases matching. The CDR3 sequence is CSVRGGGGPDTQYF. The sequenced DNA is TGCAGTGTTAGGGGGGGCGGGGGACCGGATACGCAGTATTTT.